These T cell receptor beta chains were read from a single sample in a study of TIL therapy for anti-PD-1-resistant metastatic lung cancer. Libraries were prepared by immunoSEQ multiplex PCR; TCRdb keeps only in-frame clonotypes and omits some of them. The sample yields about 52,000 clones, around 79% seen once. The sequencing here drew on blood, taken at baseline. The source of these receptors is a woman aged 30-79 years with non-small cell lung cancer. CDR3s include the opening cysteine and the closing phenylalanine or tryptophan. Fields, in order: V gene, clone size, D gene, J gene, CDR3 protein, CDR3 DNA. D genes are given only for firm matches. Not all rows give a size; the values are once, few, many and, for expanded clones, a class.

V: TRBV21-1; size: few; D: .; J: TRBJ2-2; CDR3: CASSKVHTGTSGPNTGELFF; DNA: TGTGCCAGCAGCAAGGTGCACACCGGGACTAGCGGCCCGAACACCGGGGAGCTGTTTTTT
V: TRBV7-9; size: few; D: TRBD2; J: TRBJ2-1; CDR3: CASSQFSGRIHEQFF; DNA: TGTGCCAGCAGCCAGTTTAGCGGGAGGATTCATGAGCAGTTCTTC
V: TRBV4-2; size: few; D: .; J: TRBJ2-2; CDR3: CASSLLGGMNTGELFF; DNA: TGTGCCAGCAGCCTCCTGGGCGGGATGAACACCGGGGAGCTGTTTTTT
V: TRBV11-2; size: .; D: .; J: TRBJ1-1; CDR3: CASSLWRGQVTEAFF; DNA: TGTGCCAGCAGCTTATGGCGGGGGCAGGTCACTGAAGCTTTCTTT
V: TRBV6-1; size: once; D: TRBD1; J: TRBJ1-5; CDR3: CASSEIRGPLFGQPQHF; DNA: TGTGCCAGCAGTGAAATAAGGGGGCCGCTTTTCGGTCAGCCCCAGCATTTT
V: TRBV30; size: .; D: .; J: TRBJ1-1; CDR3: CAGDRGNTEAFF; DNA: TGTGCCGGGGATAGGGGGAACACTGAAGCTTTCTTT
V: TRBV29-1; size: .; D: .; J: TRBJ1-2; CDR3: CSVERGGYTF; DNA: TGCAGCGTTGAAAGGGGGGGCTACACCTTC
V: TRBV27; size: .; D: TRBD1; J: TRBJ1-1; CDR3: CASSFQRPDRGGTEAFF; DNA: TGTGCCAGCAGTTTCCAACGGCCGGACAGGGGGGGCACTGAAGCTTTCTTT
V: TRBV7-2; size: .; D: TRBD2; J: TRBJ2-5; CDR3: CASSFPGGETQYF; DNA: TGTGCCAGCAGCTTTCCGGGAGGAGAGACCCAGTACTTC
V: TRBV4-1; size: .; D: .; J: TRBJ2-5; CDR3: CASSQDRADQETQYF; DNA: TGCGCCAGCAGCCAAGATCGGGCAGACCAAGAGACCCAGTACTTC
V: TRBV29-1; size: .; D: .; J: TRBJ1-1; CDR3: CSGRRTAMNTEAFF; DNA: TGCAGCGGACGAAGGACAGCAATGAACACTGAAGCTTTCTTT
V: TRBV29-1; size: .; D: .; J: TRBJ2-2; CDR3: CSVARAGTGELFF; DNA: TGCAGCGTTGCCAGGGCGGGCACCGGGGAGCTGTTTTTT
V: TRBV10-2; size: .; D: .; J: TRBJ2-7; CDR3: CASSEIPALSSYEQYF; DNA: TGCGCCAGCAGTGAGATCCCAGCATTAAGCTCCTACGAGCAGTACTTC
V: TRBV11-2; size: .; D: .; J: TRBJ1-1; CDR3: CASSSQGQLYTEAFF; DNA: TGTGCCAGCAGCTCCCAGGGGCAGCTATACACTGAAGCTTTCTTT
V: TRBV2; size: .; D: TRBD2; J: TRBJ2-3; CDR3: CASSDPPFPGLAGTDTQYF; DNA: TGTGCCAGCAGTGATCCCCCCTTCCCCGGACTAGCGGGAACAGATACGCAGTATTTT
V: TRBV19; size: few; D: TRBD1; J: TRBJ1-1; CDR3: CASSRGRGLVSNTEAFF; DNA: TGTGCCAGTAGTAGGGGCAGGGGGCTAGTATCGAACACTGAAGCTTTCTTT
V: TRBV6-1; size: .; D: .; J: TRBJ1-5; CDR3: CAWGDQPQHF; DNA: TGTGCTTGGGGCGATCAGCCCCAGCATTTT
V: TRBV10-3; size: .; D: .; J: TRBJ1-5; CDR3: CAISESGSNGQPQHF; DNA: TGTGCCATCAGTGAGTCCGGCAGTAATGGGCAGCCCCAGCATTTT
V: TRBV9; size: medium-sized; D: .; J: TRBJ2-1; CDR3: CASEASSYNEQFF; DNA: TGTGCCAGCGAGGCAAGCTCCTACAATGAGCAGTTCTTC
V: TRBV5-4; size: .; D: .; J: TRBJ2-5; CDR3: CASSLGLDVVAQYF; DNA: TGTGCCAGCAGCTTGGGACTGGATGTCGTGGCCCAGTACTTC
V: TRBV20-1; size: .; D: .; J: TRBJ1-2; CDR3: CSAGGTWGYTF; DNA: TGCAGTGCTGGGGGGACGTGGGGCTACACCTTC
V: TRBV28; size: .; D: TRBD1; J: TRBJ1-2; CDR3: CASSFALRGPVYGYTF; DNA: TGTGCCAGCAGTTTTGCCCTCAGGGGGCCGGTCTATGGCTACACCTTC
V: TRBV27; size: .; D: TRBD2; J: TRBJ2-7; CDR3: CASSLFSGPGSYEQYF; DNA: TGTGCCAGCAGTTTATTTAGCGGGCCTGGGTCCTACGAGCAGTACTTC